Listed below are T cell receptor beta chains from one sample, sequenced in a study of shared clonotypes between healthy human individuals. This table comes from immunoSEQ multiplex PCR, and its TCRdb copy is limited to in-frame clones, with some not included. The sample lists roughly 2.1 million clones, approximately 94% occurring once. Sequenced input: naive CD8+ T cells from PBMCs. These receptors were collected from a man aged 18 to 29 in good health. Some clones in this sample may be carry-over from other donors' samples. Both conserved end residues are part of each CDR3. The D gene is left open where the match is weak.

CDR3 protein	CDR3 DNA	CDR3 length	V gene	J gene	D gene
CASSFGPDRSYEQYF	TGTGCCAGCAGTTTTGGTCCGGACAGATCCTACGAGCAGTACTTC	15	TRBV27	TRBJ2-7	-
CASSGVRNRGGTEAFF	TGTGCCAGCAGCGGCGTGCGAAACAGGGGGGGTACTGAAGCTTTCTTT	16	TRBV25-1	TRBJ1-1	TRBD1
CATSRDKLRVVRETQYF	TGTGCCACCAGCAGAGATAAGTTGCGAGTCGTCAGGGAGACCCAGTACTTC	17	TRBV15	TRBJ2-5	-
CASSVSGGSPYNEQFF	TGTGCCAGCAGCGTATCAGGCGGGAGTCCCTACAATGAGCAGTTCTTC	16	TRBV9	TRBJ2-1	TRBD2
CASSLSMQGNTEAFF	TGTGCCAGCAGTCTATCGATGCAGGGAAACACTGAAGCTTTCTTT	15	TRBV28	TRBJ1-1	-
CASSDSGRSTGELFF	TGTGCCAGCTCAGATAGTGGGAGGAGCACCGGGGAGCTGTTTTTT	15	TRBV18	TRBJ2-2	-
CASSWSSGNTIYF	TGCGCCAGCAGCTGGAGTTCTGGAAACACCATATATTTT	13	TRBV5-1	TRBJ1-3	-
CASTSGTSATYEQYF	TGTGCCAGCACCTCCGGGACTAGCGCGACCTACGAGCAGTACTTC	15	TRBV6-6	TRBJ2-7	TRBD2
CASSINARNTIYF	TGTGCCAGTAGTATTAACGCTCGGAACACCATATATTTT	13	TRBV19	TRBJ1-3	-
CASRGLAGSYNEQFF	TGTGCCAGCAGGGGACTAGCGGGGAGCTACAATGAGCAGTTCTTC	15	TRBV28	TRBJ2-1	TRBD2